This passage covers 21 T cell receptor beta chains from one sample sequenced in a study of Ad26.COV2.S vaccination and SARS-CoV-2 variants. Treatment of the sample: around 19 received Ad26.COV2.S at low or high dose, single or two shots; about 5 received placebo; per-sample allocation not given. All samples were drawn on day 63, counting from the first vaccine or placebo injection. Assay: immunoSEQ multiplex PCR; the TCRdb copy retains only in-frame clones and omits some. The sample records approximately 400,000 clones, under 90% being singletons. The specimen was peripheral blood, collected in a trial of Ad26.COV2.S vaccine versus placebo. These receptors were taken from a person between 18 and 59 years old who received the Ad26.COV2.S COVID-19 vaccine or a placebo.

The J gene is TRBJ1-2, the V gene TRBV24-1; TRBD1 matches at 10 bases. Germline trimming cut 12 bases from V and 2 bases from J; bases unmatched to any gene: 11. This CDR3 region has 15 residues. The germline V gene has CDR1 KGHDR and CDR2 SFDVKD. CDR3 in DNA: TGTGCCCAAACCCCCCGGGACAGGGGAAACTATGGCTACACCTTC. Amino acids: CAQTPRDRGNYGYTF.

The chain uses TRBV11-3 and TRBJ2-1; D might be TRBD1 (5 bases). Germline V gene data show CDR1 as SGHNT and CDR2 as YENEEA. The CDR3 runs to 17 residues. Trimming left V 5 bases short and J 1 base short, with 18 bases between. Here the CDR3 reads CASSGRGPPRSYNEQFF. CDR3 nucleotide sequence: TGTGCCAGCAGCGGAAGGGGTCCCCCAAGGTCCTACAATGAGCAGTTCTTC.

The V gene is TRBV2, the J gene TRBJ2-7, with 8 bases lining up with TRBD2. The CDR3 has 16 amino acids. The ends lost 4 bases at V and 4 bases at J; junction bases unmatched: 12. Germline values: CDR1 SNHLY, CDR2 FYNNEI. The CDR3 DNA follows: TGTGCCAGCAGTGGAATACCTCGGGGGGGCGTTTACGAGCAGTACTTC. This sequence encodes CASSGIPRGGVYEQYF.

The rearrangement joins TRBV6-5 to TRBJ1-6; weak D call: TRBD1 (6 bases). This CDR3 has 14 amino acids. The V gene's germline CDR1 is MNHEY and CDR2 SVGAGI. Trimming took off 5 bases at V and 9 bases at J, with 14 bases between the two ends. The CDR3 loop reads CASSPWGATSPLHF. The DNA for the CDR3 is TGTGCCAGCAGTCCTTGGGGGGCAACTTCACCCCTCCACTTT.

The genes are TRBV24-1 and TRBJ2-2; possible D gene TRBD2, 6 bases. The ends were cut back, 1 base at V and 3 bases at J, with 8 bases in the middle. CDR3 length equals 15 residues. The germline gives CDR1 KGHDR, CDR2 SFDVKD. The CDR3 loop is CATSDLRRDTGELFF. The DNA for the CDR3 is TGTGCCACCAGTGATTTAAGGAGGGACACCGGGGAGCTGTTTTTT.

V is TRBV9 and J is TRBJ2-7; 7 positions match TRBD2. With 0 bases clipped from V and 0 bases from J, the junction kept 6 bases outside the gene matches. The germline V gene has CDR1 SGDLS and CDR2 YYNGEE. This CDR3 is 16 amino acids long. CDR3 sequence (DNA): TGTGCCAGCAGCGTAGGGCCAGCGGGGAGCTCCTACGAGCAGTACTTC. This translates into CASSVGPAGSSYEQYF.

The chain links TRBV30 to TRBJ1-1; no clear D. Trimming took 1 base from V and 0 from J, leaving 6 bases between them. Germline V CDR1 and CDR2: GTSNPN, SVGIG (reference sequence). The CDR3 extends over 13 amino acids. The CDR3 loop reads CAWSDGLNTEAFF. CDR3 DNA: TGTGCCTGGAGTGACGGACTGAACACTGAAGCTTTCTTT.

The CDR3 region has the DNA TGCGCCAGCAGCCAAGTAGGCAGGAAGGGTTTCAATGAGCAGTTCTTC. This codes for CASSQVGRKGFNEQFF. The chain is built from TRBV4-1 and TRBJ2-1; D gene ambiguous. V shed 1 base and J shed 6 bases, with 16 bases lying between them. This CDR3 has 16 amino acids. Germline V gives CDR1 MGHRA, CDR2 YSYEKL.

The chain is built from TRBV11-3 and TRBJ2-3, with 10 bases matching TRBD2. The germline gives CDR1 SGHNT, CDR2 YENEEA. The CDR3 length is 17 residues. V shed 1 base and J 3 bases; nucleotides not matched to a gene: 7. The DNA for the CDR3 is TGTGCCAGCAGCTTAGGAATCGGGACTAGCGAGACAGATACGCAGTATTTT. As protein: CASSLGIGTSETDTQYF.

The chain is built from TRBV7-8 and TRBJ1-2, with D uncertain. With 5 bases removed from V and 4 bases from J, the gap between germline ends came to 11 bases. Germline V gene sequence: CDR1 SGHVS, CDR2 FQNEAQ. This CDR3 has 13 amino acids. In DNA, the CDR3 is TGTGCCAGCAGCGCCCCCCTAGCCTATGGCTACACCTTC. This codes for CASSAPLAYGYTF. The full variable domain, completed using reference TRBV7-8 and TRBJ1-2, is GAGVSQSPRYKVAKRGQDVALRCDPISGHVSLFWYQQALGQGPEFLTYFQNEAQLDKSGLPSDRFFAERPEGSVSTLKIQRTQQEDSAVYLCASSAPLAYGYTFGSGTRLTVV.

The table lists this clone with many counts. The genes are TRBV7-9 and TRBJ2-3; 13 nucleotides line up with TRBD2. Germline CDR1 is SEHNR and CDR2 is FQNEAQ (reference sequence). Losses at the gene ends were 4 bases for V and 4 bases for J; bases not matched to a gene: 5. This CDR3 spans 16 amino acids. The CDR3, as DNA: TGTGCCAGCAGCTCCGGACTAGCGGGAGTGGCAGATACGCAGTATTTT. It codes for CASSSGLAGVADTQYF.

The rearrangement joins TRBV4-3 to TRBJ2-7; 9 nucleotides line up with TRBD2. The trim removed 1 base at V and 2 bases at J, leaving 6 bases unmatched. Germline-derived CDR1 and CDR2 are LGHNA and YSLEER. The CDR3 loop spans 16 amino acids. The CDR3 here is CASSQGRTSVPYEQYF. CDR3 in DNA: TGCGCCAGCAGCCAAGGGAGGACTAGCGTTCCCTACGAGCAGTACTTC.

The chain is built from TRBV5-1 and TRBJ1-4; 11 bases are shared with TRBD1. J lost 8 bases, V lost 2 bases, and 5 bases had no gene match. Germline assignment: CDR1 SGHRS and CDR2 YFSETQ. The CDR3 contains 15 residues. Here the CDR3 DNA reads TGCGCCAGCAGCTTCCAGGGACAGGGGGACGAAAAACTGTTTTTT. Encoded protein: CASSFQGQGDEKLFF.

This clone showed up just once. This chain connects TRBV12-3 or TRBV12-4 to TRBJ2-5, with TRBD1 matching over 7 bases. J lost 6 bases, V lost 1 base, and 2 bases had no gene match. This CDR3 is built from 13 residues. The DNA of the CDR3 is TGTGCCAGCAGTTTAGACAGGGGCCAGACCCAGTACTTC. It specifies CASSLDRGQTQYF.

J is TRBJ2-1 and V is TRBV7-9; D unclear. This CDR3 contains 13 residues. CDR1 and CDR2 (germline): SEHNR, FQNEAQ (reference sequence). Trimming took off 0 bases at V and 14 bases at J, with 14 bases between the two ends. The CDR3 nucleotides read TGTGCCAGCAGCTTAGCTGGGTCGGTGGCGAAGTTCTTC. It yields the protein CASSLAGSVAKFF. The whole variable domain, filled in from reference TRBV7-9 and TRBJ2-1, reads DTGVSQNPRHKITKRGQNVTFRCDPISEHNRLYWYRQTLGQGPEFLTYFQNEAQLEKSRLLSDRFSAERPKGSFSTLEIQRTEQGDSAMYLCASSLAGSVAKFFGPGTRLTVL.

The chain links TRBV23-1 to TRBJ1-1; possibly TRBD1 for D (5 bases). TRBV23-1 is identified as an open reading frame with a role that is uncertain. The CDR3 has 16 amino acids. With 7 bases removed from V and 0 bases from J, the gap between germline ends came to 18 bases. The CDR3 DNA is TGCGCCAGCATGGGGACGACGACGACGGTGAACACTGAAGCTTTCTTT. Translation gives CASMGTTTTVNTEAFF.

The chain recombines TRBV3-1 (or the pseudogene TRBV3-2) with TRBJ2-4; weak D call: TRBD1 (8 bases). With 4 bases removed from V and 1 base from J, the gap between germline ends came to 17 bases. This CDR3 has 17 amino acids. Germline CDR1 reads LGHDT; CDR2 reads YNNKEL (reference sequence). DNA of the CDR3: TGTGCCAGCAGCCGACGGGAGGCAGGGGGCGCCAAAAACATTCAGTACTTC. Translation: CASSRREAGGAKNIQYF.

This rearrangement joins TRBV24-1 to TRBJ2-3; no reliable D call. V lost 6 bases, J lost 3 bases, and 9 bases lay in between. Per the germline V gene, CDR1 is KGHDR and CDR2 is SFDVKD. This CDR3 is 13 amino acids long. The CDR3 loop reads CATSKDGTDTQYF. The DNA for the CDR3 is TGTGCCACCAGTAAGGACGGAACAGATACGCAGTATTTT.

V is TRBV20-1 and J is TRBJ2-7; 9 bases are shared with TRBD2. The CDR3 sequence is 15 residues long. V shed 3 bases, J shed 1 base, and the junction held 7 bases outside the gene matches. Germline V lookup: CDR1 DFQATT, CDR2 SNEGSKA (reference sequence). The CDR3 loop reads CSASGSGSLSYEQYF. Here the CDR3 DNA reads TGCAGTGCTAGTGGTAGCGGGAGTCTATCCTACGAGCAGTACTTC.

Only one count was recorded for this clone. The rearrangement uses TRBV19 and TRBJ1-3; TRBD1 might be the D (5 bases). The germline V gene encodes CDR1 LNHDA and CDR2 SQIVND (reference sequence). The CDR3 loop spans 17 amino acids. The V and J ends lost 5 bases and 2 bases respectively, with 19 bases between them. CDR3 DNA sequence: TGTGCCAGTAGTTCTGGACAAGCAAGGGGTCCTGGAAACACCATATATTTT. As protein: CASSSGQARGPGNTIYF.

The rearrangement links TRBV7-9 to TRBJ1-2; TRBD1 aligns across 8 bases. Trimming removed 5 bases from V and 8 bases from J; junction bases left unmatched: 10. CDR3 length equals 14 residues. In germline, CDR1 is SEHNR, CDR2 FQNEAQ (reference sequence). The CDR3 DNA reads TGTGCCAGCAGCGACATCAGGGGGCCGCGCGGCTACACCTTC. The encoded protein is CASSDIRGPRGYTF.